The 4 T cell receptor beta chains given below trace back to one sample, sequenced in a study of PD-1 blockade in classical Hodgkin lymphoma. Brentuximab vedotin exposure varied, and every patient relapsed after autologous stem cell transplantation. Repertoires were generated with immunoSEQ multiplex PCR, while TCRdb's copy carries only in-frame clones and drops some. The sample records around 60,000 clones, about 88% being singletons. The sequences come from peripheral blood mononuclear cells (PBMCs), collected before the second cycle of nivolumab. The receptors shown here come from a human donor with classical Hodgkin lymphoma.

The rearrangement links TRBV28 to TRBJ1-2, with unresolved D. The germline gives CDR1 MDHEN, CDR2 SYDVKM. CDR3 length: 10 amino acids. The V end was cut by 6 bases, the J end by 6 bases, with 5 bases between. This chain's CDR3 is CASRAHGYTF. In DNA, the CDR3 is TGTGCCAGCAGGGCCCATGGCTACACCTTC.

This chain uses TRBV4-1 with TRBJ1-6; D unresolved. The CDR3 is made up of 13 amino acids. V lost 0 bases and J lost 14, with 11 bases in between. The germline gives CDR1 MGHRA, CDR2 YSYEKL. The CDR3 spells CASSQDSSGSLHF. As DNA, the CDR3 is TGCGCCAGCAGCCAAGATTCAAGTGGATCCCTCCACTTT.

J is TRBJ2-7 and V is TRBV27, with D unresolved. CDR1 and CDR2 from the germline V gene are MNHEY and SMNVEV (reference sequence). The V end was cut by 5 bases, the J end by 7 bases, with 18 bases between. The CDR3 is 14 residues long. Here the CDR3 DNA reads TGTGCCAGCAGTAGGCAGCTACAGTCTTCGGAGCAGTACTTC. It translates to CASSRQLQSSEQYF.

This chain uses TRBV5-1 with TRBJ2-3; 9 bases agree with TRBD1. The germline CDR1 and CDR2 sequences are SGHRS and YFSETQ. The CDR3 covers 16 residues. With V trimmed by 7 bases and J by 2 bases, 11 bases remained unmatched. CDR3 loop: CASRSGGQGATDTQYF. CDR3 nucleotide sequence: TGCGCCAGCCGCTCCGGGGGACAGGGTGCCACAGATACGCAGTATTTT.